The following is a T cell receptor beta chain sequence with its context. This clonotype was detected many times. Its antigen specificity is not known. The sample holds no much larger clone one base away, and base qualities are not on file. The data are from a study of T cells after yellow fever vaccination (dated by TCRdb to about 2019). Describing the broader study: The SMART-Seq v4 Ultra Low Input RNA kit was used to prepare libraries from fractions with low cell numbers. Blood was collected at multiple timepoints before and after primary and secondary immunization, and bulk PBMC replicates and cell subsets were isolated. The cohort comprised two healthy male donors, one aged 18 to 29 and one aged 30 to 39 years. To track T-cell clones before and after primary and booster YFV17D yellow fever vaccination, bulk TCR alpha and beta repertoires were sequenced longitudinally.

The junction shows trimming of 8 bases on V and 3 bases on J, plus 7 bases between the germline ends. The germline V gene yields ENHRY for CDR1 and SYGVKD for CDR2. The CDR3 runs 12 amino acids, cysteine and phenylalanine included. Of the read, only the CDR3 DNA is kept; its 36 bases are in frame from base 1. The sample's treatment or condition label, in plain terms: live attenuated yellow fever vaccine strain. A standard Ficoll-Paque protocol was used to isolate PBMCs from peripheral blood. Dynabeads CD4 and CD8 positive selection kits were used to isolate CD4 and CD8 T-cell fractions. TriZol was used to extract RNA from bulk PBMCs, from CD4 and CD8 fractions, and from dextramer-positive and dextramer-negative fractions. Broad study findings and their caveats: A small fraction of clonotypes showed up in both the CD4 and CD8 compartments, probably as a result of convergent recombination. Because only two donors were included in the study, the extent to which the findings can be generalized is limited. The secondary T-cell response was weaker than the primary response but faster, peaking on day 5 instead of day 15. After the booster, most clones that had expanded after primary vaccination were detected again (approximately 95% of CD4 and around nine tenths of CD8), suggesting broad maintenance of memory. Computational filtering was required because FACS-sorted repertoires could contain abundant contaminating clonotypes from the bulk population.

The sequencer was an Illumina NovaSeq 6000. TCR cDNA was synthesized by 5'RACE template switching, through which a universal primer site and unique molecular identifiers were introduced. Priming for cDNA synthesis came from both the TCR alpha and TCR beta constant segments. Two PCR steps were used to amplify libraries, with sample barcodes and sequencing adapters being added in the second step. Sequencing of the libraries was done on either Illumina HiSeq 2500 (2x100 bp) or NovaSeq (2x150 bp). In the paper's pipeline: MIGEC was used to demultiplex reads and collapse the reads into UMI consensus sequences, and MiXCR was used for V(D)J alignment. Clonotypes responding to the vaccine were identified with edgeR on replicate PBMC samples, with the criteria of FDR below 0.01 and a log2 fold change above 5 up to day 15. Each bulk clonotype was labeled CD4 or CD8 based on which sequenced repertoire, CD4 or CD8, contained the clonotype at higher abundance. TCRdb reprocessed the public reads (quality trimming at Q25 with fastp, clone calling with MiXCR) and kept in-frame beta chains. Identical CDR3 protein sequences are pooled into one entry, listed with their most common genes and DNA. What appears here as the V and J calls and clone size reflects TCRdb's work, not the paper's. Recorded for this sample are 95,000 to 100,000 distinct CDR3 sequences; around 5.5% of them occurred a single time. The top ten clones comprise about two fifths of the sample.

The TCR was taken from a man aged 18 to 35 who received the YFV17D yellow fever vaccine. The sequence links TRBV10-3 to TRBJ2-2, with TRBD2 tentatively as D gene (6 bases match). The sample consisted of CD8+ T cells sorted from PBMCs, taken 10 days after the yellow fever booster vaccination. The DNA is TGTGCCATCGGAGGGGACACCGGGGAGCTGTTTTTT. Its translation is CAIGGDTGELFF.